Below, 22 T cell receptor beta chains from the same sample are listed, as sequenced in a study of T cell responses to AZD1222 COVID-19 vaccine. TCRdb's copy holds only in-frame clones and misses some; the assay was immunoSEQ multiplex PCR. The sample holds some 130,000 clones, 86% seen once. The sequencing used peripheral blood, collected on day 0 of AZD1222 vaccination. The receptor source for this set is an adult in good health.

The chain has TRBV6-6 and TRBJ1-2; 8 bases align to TRBD1. The V segment lost 0 bases and the J segment 14 bases; nucleotides outside the gene matches: 5. Germline V lookup: CDR1 MNHNY, CDR2 SVGAGI (reference sequence). This CDR3 has 12 amino acids. As DNA, the CDR3 is TGTGCCAGCAGTTACTCGACAGGGGAGGGGACCTTC. It specifies CASSYSTGEGTF.

This clone was recorded a few times. The chain has TRBV28 and TRBJ2-2, with 8 bases lining up with TRBD1. The germline V gene has CDR1 MDHEN and CDR2 SYDVKM. V gave up 5 bases and J gave up 8 bases; unmatched junction bases: 10. The CDR3 extends over 15 amino acids. In nucleotides, the CDR3 is TGTGCCAGCAGTAGCCCCGCAGGGGGCAGGGGGGAGCTGTTTTTT. Translation: CASSSPAGGRGELFF.

The chain has TRBV7-9 and TRBJ2-7; the match to TRBD1 covers 7 bases. Germline CDR1 reads SEHNR; CDR2 reads FQNEAQ (reference sequence). This CDR3 has 16 amino acids. Germline trimming cut 5 bases from V and 2 bases from J; bases unmatched to any gene: 12. The CDR3 bases are TGTGCCAGCAGCCCGAGTATACTGGACAGGACCTACGAGCAGTACTTC. Protein sequence: CASSPSILDRTYEQYF.

This chain connects TRBV7-2 to TRBJ2-2, with D maybe TRBD1 (5 bases). CDR1 is SGHTA, CDR2 FQGNSA, per germline. The CDR3 is 15 amino acids. Deletions cut 4 bases from V and 7 bases from J, with 16 bases between. CDR3 coding DNA: TGTGCCAGCAGCTGGATTGTGGGGCGCGGCGGGGAGCTGTTTTTT. This translates into CASSWIVGRGGELFF.

The chain employs TRBV28 and TRBJ1-1; D may be TRBD1 (5 bases). The CDR3 runs to 13 residues. Trimming pared 4 bases from V and 6 bases from J, leaving 12 bases between. CDR1 is MDHEN and CDR2 is SYDVKM in the germline V gene. The CDR3 coding sequence is TGTGCCAGCAGTTCCTCGGGACTGCCTGAAGCTTTCTTT. This codes for CASSSSGLPEAFF.

This sequence joins TRBV14 and TRBJ1-6; 7 bases line up with TRBD1. Germline CDR1 reads SGHDN; CDR2 reads FVKESK. The CDR3 loop spans 15 amino acids. V dropped 4 bases and J dropped 7; count of bases not matched to a gene: 7. The CDR3: CASSPTGSGNSPLHF. The CDR3 bases are TGTGCCAGCAGCCCGACAGGGTCAGGGAATTCACCCCTCCACTTT.

V gene TRBV9 combines with J gene TRBJ2-1, with 9 positions matching TRBD1. CDR1 is SGDLS, CDR2 YYNGEE, per germline. The V segment lost 4 bases and the J segment 4 bases; nucleotides outside the gene matches: 9. The CDR3 has 16 amino acids. In DNA, the CDR3 is TGTGCCAGCAGCCGTATGGGGGGACAGGGATACAATGAGCAGTTCTTC. This translates into CASSRMGGQGYNEQFF. Complete variable domain (other parts from reference TRBV9 and TRBJ2-1): DSGVTQTPKHLITATGQRVTLRCSPRSGDLSVYWYQQSLDQGLQFLIQYYNGEERAKGNILERFSAQQFPDLHSELNLSSLELGDSALYFCASSRMGGQGYNEQFFGPGTRLTVL.

The chain recombines TRBV2 with TRBJ2-5, with D perhaps assigned TRBD1 or TRBD2 (6 bases each). From germline, CDR1 is SNHLY and CDR2 FYNNEI. The CDR3 runs 13 residues. Trimming shortened V by 6 bases and J by 0 bases, and 8 bases separated the two germline ends. This CDR3 reads CASRGGYQETQYF. The DNA of the CDR3 is TGTGCCAGCAGAGGGGGGTACCAAGAGACCCAGTACTTC.

V usage is TRBV14 and J usage is TRBJ1-1; no reliable D call. Deletions cut 0 bases from V and 4 bases from J, with 6 bases between. The CDR3 length is 13 residues. Germline values: CDR1 SGHDN, CDR2 FVKESK. The CDR3 protein is CASSQDLGTEAFF. The CDR3 DNA is TGTGCCAGCAGCCAAGATTTGGGCACTGAAGCTTTCTTT.

This chain joins TRBV10-3 and TRBJ2-5; TRBD2 matches at 7 bases. Germline CDR1 ENHRY, CDR2 SYGVKD. This CDR3 region has 15 residues. Losses at the gene ends were 4 bases for V and 1 base for J; bases not matched to a gene: 6. CDR3 sequence (DNA): TGTGCCATCAGTGTAAAGGGACTATTCCAAGAGACCCAGTACTTC. Amino acid sequence: CAISVKGLFQETQYF.

The chain couples TRBV28 to TRBJ1-2; 8 nucleotides match TRBD1. The V gene end was trimmed by 3 bases and the J gene end by 7 bases; junction bases not matched to a gene: 10. The germline CDR1 and CDR2 sequences are MDHEN and SYDVKM. The CDR3 runs 15 residues. The CDR3 DNA reads as TGTGCCAGCAGTTTTCAGGACAGGGTGATCTCTGGCTACACCTTC. Translating it yields CASSFQDRVISGYTF.

This chain uses TRBV18 with TRBJ1-2; D remains ambiguous. The ends were cut back, 2 bases at V and 0 bases at J, with 7 bases in the middle. This CDR3 spans 14 amino acids. Germline assignment: CDR1 KGHSH and CDR2 LQKENI. In nucleotides, the CDR3 is TGTGCCAGCTCACCAGGGAGTACTAACTATGGCTACACCTTC. Translation: CASSPGSTNYGYTF. Supplemented by reference TRBV18 and TRBJ1-2, the full variable domain reads NAGVMQNPRHLVRRRGQEARLRCSPMKGHSHVYWYRQLPEEGLKFMVYLQKENIIDESGMPKERFSAEFPKEGPSILRIQQVVRGDSAAYFCASSPGSTNYGYTFGSGTRLTVV.

The V call is TRBV5-1, the J call TRBJ2-3; D unresolved. CDR3 size: 13 residues. V gave up 2 bases and J gave up 6 bases, with 10 bases separating them. Looked up from germline, CDR1 is SGHRS and CDR2 is YFSETQ. The CDR3 nucleotides are TGCGCCAGCAGCTTAGTTCTAGGGGATACGCAGTATTTT. This gives the protein CASSLVLGDTQYF. The full variable domain, in which reference TRBV5-1 and TRBJ2-3 provide the parts outside the CDR3, is KAGVTQTPRYLIKTRGQQVTLSCSPISGHRSVSWYQQTPGQGLQFLFEYFSETQRNKGNFPGRFSGRQFSNSRSEMNVSTLELGDSALYLCASSLVLGDTQYFGPGTRLTVL.

The chain links TRBV28 to TRBJ1-5; no reliable D call. Germline assignment: CDR1 MDHEN and CDR2 SYDVKM. This CDR3 is 12 amino acids long. V lost 6 bases and J lost 1, with 4 bases in between. The CDR3 coding sequence is TGTGCCAGCAGGTTAAGCAATCAGCCCCAGCATTTT. Residues: CASRLSNQPQHF.

DNA of the CDR3: TGTGCCAGCAGCTCCCGGGAAGAATACATTAACTATGGCTACACCTTC. Translation: CASSSREEYINYGYTF. The chain uses TRBV7-9 and TRBJ1-2; the D is unclear. CDR1 SEHNR and CDR2 FQNEAQ come from the germline V gene (reference sequence). The CDR3 loop spans 16 amino acids. The V end lost 4 bases, the J end lost 1 base, and 16 bases lay between the germline ends.

V usage is TRBV30 and J usage is TRBJ1-2; D remains ambiguous. Trimming removed 2 bases from V and 2 bases from J, with 9 bases in between. This CDR3 has 13 amino acids. The germline V gene encodes CDR1 GTSNPN and CDR2 SVGIG (reference sequence). The CDR3 nucleotides read TGTGCCTGGAGTCGCCCCAGGAACTATGGCTACACCTTC. This codes for CAWSRPRNYGYTF. Looking up the rest from reference TRBV30 and TRBJ1-2 gives the full variable domain: SQTIHQWPATLVQPVGSPLSLECTVEGTSNPNLYWYRQAAGRGLQLLFYSVGIGQISSEVPQNLSASRPQDRQFILSSKKLLLSDSGFYLCAWSRPRNYGYTFGSGTRLTVV.

The chain carries TRBV14 and TRBJ1-2; D is perhaps TRBD1 (5 bases). There are 15 residues in the CDR3. V lost 4 bases, J lost 2 bases, and 14 bases lay in between. Looked up from germline, CDR1 is SGHDN and CDR2 is FVKESK. CDR3 sequence (DNA): TGTGCCAGCAGCCTGGCCGGGACGGGGAACTATGGCTACACCTTC. This sequence encodes CASSLAGTGNYGYTF.

The gene calls are TRBV4-3 and TRBJ1-6; a possible D gene is TRBD1 (6 bases). The germline V and J ends were trimmed by 0 bases and 8 bases, with 14 bases remaining between them. There are 16 residues in the CDR3. Germline V lookup: CDR1 LGHNA, CDR2 YSLEER. The CDR3 is CASSQEGGIRDSPLHF. The CDR3 nucleotides are TGCGCCAGCAGCCAAGAAGGGGGGATTAGGGATTCACCCCTCCACTTT.

The chain links TRBV5-4 to TRBJ1-2, with D perhaps matching TRBD1 (5 bases). The CDR3 covers 15 residues. CDR1 is SGHNT, CDR2 YYREEE, per germline (reference sequence). V was clipped by 0 bases and J by 0 bases, with 9 bases between them. The CDR3 here is CASSLGAGPNYGYTF. The CDR3 DNA follows: TGTGCCAGCAGCTTGGGTGCAGGGCCTAACTATGGCTACACCTTC.

The table lists this clone with a few counts. The chain joins TRBV19 to TRBJ1-4; 7 bases agree with TRBD1. From germline, CDR1 is LNHDA and CDR2 SQIVND (reference sequence). V lost 4 bases and J lost 6; bases outside the gene matches: 11. The CDR3 loop spans 16 amino acids. The CDR3 DNA is TGTGCCAGTAGTAGAGACAAGGGGGCAGGGGATGAAAAACTGTTTTTT. It encodes CASSRDKGAGDEKLFF.

The chain employs TRBV18 and TRBJ1-5, with a tentative D call TRBD1 (5 bases). Germline-derived CDR1 and CDR2 are KGHSH and LQKENI. The CDR3 covers 13 residues. V was cut by 3 bases and J by 8 bases, with 11 bases left in between. Here the CDR3 DNA reads TGTGCCAGCTCACCTACAGGAAGTGAGCCCCAGCATTTT. Translating gives CASSPTGSEPQHF. Supplemented by reference TRBV18 and TRBJ1-5, the full variable domain reads NAGVMQNPRHLVRRRGQEARLRCSPMKGHSHVYWYRQLPEEGLKFMVYLQKENIIDESGMPKERFSAEFPKEGPSILRIQQVVRGDSAAYFCASSPTGSEPQHFGDGTRLSIL.

J is TRBJ2-7 and V is TRBV7-9; TRBD1 matches 8 bases. The germline V gene has CDR1 SEHNR and CDR2 FQNEAQ (reference sequence). Unmatched junction bases numbered 7, after V lost 0 bases and J lost 6 bases. The CDR3 has 15 amino acids. The chain's CDR3 is CASSLALGQGGEQYF. CDR3 nucleotide sequence: TGTGCCAGCAGCTTAGCGCTAGGACAGGGAGGCGAGCAGTACTTC.